The rows below give T cell receptor beta chains drawn from one sample of a study of blood T cell repertoires in COVID-19. The protocol was immunoSEQ multiplex PCR, while the TCRdb copy is restricted to in-frame clones and leaves out a portion. The sample includes roughly 24,000 clones, roughly 85% of them seen just once. Sequenced material: peripheral blood. Receptors were obtained from a man in his 70s in a cohort sampled during active COVID-19. The CDR3 runs from the conserved cysteine through the conserved F or W. A D gene is named only where the DNA matches it firmly. Not all rows give a size; the values are once, few, many and, for expanded clones, a class.

j_gene	abundance	v_gene	d_gene	CDR3nt	CDR3aa
TRBJ2-3	NA	TRBV29-1	TRBD1	TGCAGCGTGAGGACAGGGTCAGATACGCAGTATTTT	CSVRTGSDTQYF
TRBJ2-5	NA	TRBV28	TRBD2	TGTGCCAGCAGTTTATGGGGGGCGCGGGAGGGCCGACGGGAGACCCAGTACTTC	CASSLWGAREGRRETQYF
TRBJ1-5	NA	TRBV6-5	NA	TGTGCCAGCAAAACGGGGTACCAGCCCCAGCATTTT	CASKTGYQPQHF
TRBJ2-7	NA	TRBV25-1	NA	TGTGCCAGCAGCAGTGGTGTCCTAGGCGGAAAGCAGTACTTC	CASSSGVLGGKQYF
TRBJ1-1	NA	TRBV7-9	TRBD1	TGTGCCAGCAGCTTGCCGGGACAGGCGAACACCGAAGCTTTCTTT	CASSLPGQANTEAFF
TRBJ2-5	NA	TRBV24-1	NA	TGTGCCACCAGTGGCGGGAAAGAGACCCAGTACTTC	CATSGGKETQYF
TRBJ2-7	NA	TRBV5-4	TRBD1	TGTGCCAGCAGCTTGGGACAGGGCCACGAGCAGTACTTC	CASSLGQGHEQYF
TRBJ1-3	once	TRBV2	TRBD1	TGTGCCAGCAACAAACAGGGGGCTAGAAACACCATATATTTT	CASNKQGARNTIYF
TRBJ2-5	NA	TRBV15	NA	TGTGCCACCAGCAGAGCTCAAGAGACCCAGTACTTC	CATSRAQETQYF
TRBJ1-3	NA	TRBV7-9	NA	TGTGCCAGCAGTCGGACAAGCTCTGGAAACACCATATATTTT	CASSRTSSGNTIYF
TRBJ2-7	NA	TRBV29-1	TRBD1	TGCAGCATACAGGGGAGAAGGTACGAGCAGTACTTC	CSIQGRRYEQYF
TRBJ1-1	NA	TRBV7-8	TRBD1	TGTGCCAGCAGCTTACCCGGGACAGGGAACACTGAAGCTTTCTTT	CASSLPGTGNTEAFF
TRBJ2-1	NA	TRBV18	NA	TGTGCCAGCTCACCATTGGCCGTCGTCTCCTACAATGAGCAGTTCTTC	CASSPLAVVSYNEQFF
TRBJ1-5	NA	TRBV5-1	NA	TGCGCCAGCAGCCCCACGGAGGGAGGGCAGCCCCAGCATTTT	CASSPTEGGQPQHF
TRBJ1-2	once	TRBV7-6	NA	TGTGCCAGCAGCTTAGACAGGGACTATGGCTACACCTTC	CASSLDRDYGYTF
TRBJ2-5	NA	TRBV5-1	TRBD1	TGCGCCAGCAGTCGGGACAGGGCTGAGACCCAGTACTTC	CASSRDRAETQYF
TRBJ1-2	NA	TRBV6-5	TRBD1	TGTGCCAGCAGTAGGACAGGGACCCGGGATGGCTACACCTTC	CASSRTGTRDGYTF
TRBJ2-1	NA	TRBV11-3	TRBD2	TGTGCCAGCAGCTTGGGGACTAGCGGCCTAAATGAGCAGTTCTTC	CASSLGTSGLNEQFF
TRBJ1-2	once	TRBV5-8	TRBD1	TGTGCCAGCAGCTTGGCAGGGGGGACCTATGGCTACACCTTC	CASSLAGGTYGYTF
TRBJ2-1	NA	TRBV7-6	TRBD2	TGTGCCAGCAGCTGGGGGACTAGCGGCAACAATGAGCAGTTCTTC	CASSWGTSGNNEQFF
TRBJ2-7	NA	TRBV20-1	TRBD2	TGCAGTGCTAGTCCGGGACTAGCGGGAGTCGGGCAGTACTTC	CSASPGLAGVGQYF
TRBJ2-1	NA	TRBV2	TRBD1	TGTGCCAGCAGTGCGGACAGGGGAATGAGGAATGAGCAGTTCTTC	CASSADRGMRNEQFF
TRBJ2-3	NA	TRBV7-9	TRBD2	TGTGCCAGCAGCTTAGGGACTAGCGGGAGTGTCGTTACGCAGTATTTT	CASSLGTSGSVVTQYF
TRBJ2-2	NA	TRBV18	TRBD2	TGTGCCAGCTCAAGCGGACTAGCGGGAGTTAGTACCGGGGAGCTGTTTTTT	CASSSGLAGVSTGELFF
TRBJ1-6	NA	TRBV10-2	NA	TGCGCCAGCAGTGACCAGGCAAATTCACCCCTCCACTTT	CASSDQANSPLHF
TRBJ2-3	NA	TRBV20-1	NA	TGCAGTGCTAGGGACCCGGGGGTCTTT	CSARDPGVF
TRBJ1-2	NA	TRBV4-3	TRBD1	TGCGCCAGCAGCCCGGGACAGGGAGACTATGGCTACACCTTC	CASSPGQGDYGYTF
TRBJ2-1	NA	TRBV24-1	NA	TGTGCCACCAGTGGACAGGCGGCTCACAATGAGCAGTTCTTC	CATSGQAAHNEQFF
TRBJ2-7	once	TRBV7-8	NA	TGTGCCAGCAGCTTAGCTCGACTAACGTACGAGCAGTACTTC	CASSLARLTYEQYF
TRBJ2-3	NA	TRBV19	NA	TGTGCCAGTAGTGTGCAGGGCTCTCCCTCCACAGATACGCAGTATTTT	CASSVQGSPSTDTQYF